The present T cell receptor (beta chain) was sequenced within a study of cytomegalovirus exposure and HLA in healthy donors. Both 60 Vbeta primers and 13 Jbeta primers went into the PCR. Sequencing was performed with immunoSEQ multiplex PCR; in TCRdb, only in-frame clones are kept and a portion is missing. Counted here are more than 250,000 clones, about 90% occurring once; the ten biggest clones make up approximately 2.2%. This sequence originates from a woman between 18 and 29 years old in good health and CMV-seronegative. The sample comprised PBMCs.

CDR3 bases: TGCGCCAGCAGCGCTCTAGCGGGGGGTCAAGAGACCCAGTACTTC. Encoded protein: CASSALAGGQETQYF. This chain links TRBV5-1 with TRBJ2-5; TRBD2 agrees at 11 bases. V lost 4 bases, J lost 2 bases, and 4 bases stayed unmatched. CDR1 and CDR2 (germline): SGHRS, YFSETQ. The CDR3 covers 15 residues.